This is a list of T cell receptor beta chains from one sample in a study of identical twins. One entry per CDR3 protein results from TCRdb running MiXCR on the 5' RACE reads. The sample has roughly 190,000 distinct CDR3 sequences, about 15% seen once; the top ten hold 40%. The same data also contributed to another study, on T cells expressing NK-cell markers.

The specimen sequenced was CD8+ T cells sorted from blood. The receptors were gathered from a woman aged 18-30 years in good health. Both conserved end residues are part of each CDR3. A D gene is named only where the DNA matches it firmly. Only some rows state a clone size, as once, few, many or a class for expanded clones.

>TRBV29-1|.|13|.|TRBJ2-5
TGCAGCGTTGAAGTTTGGGGGGCGCCGACCCAGTACTTC
CSVEVWGAPTQYF
>TRBV6-2/TRBV6-3|.|15|.|TRBJ2-4
TGTGCCAGCAGTTACTACGGACAGTCCAAAAACATTCAGTACTTC
CASSYYGQSKNIQYF
>TRBV27|.|18|.|TRBJ2-7
TGTGCCAGCAGTTCCCGGGACTTTAGTGGGACGAGCTCCTACGAGCAGTACTTC
CASSSRDFSGTSSYEQYF
>TRBV6-1|.|16|TRBD2|TRBJ2-1
TGTGCCAGCAGTGCGACTAGCGGGAGCTTCTACAATGAGCAGTTCTTC
CASSATSGSFYNEQFF
>TRBV10-3|few|14|.|TRBJ2-5
TGTGCCATCAGTGAGGGACCTGGGGAAGAGACCCAGTACTTC
CAISEGPGEETQYF
>TRBV4-1|.|14|TRBD1|TRBJ2-7
TGCGCCAGCAGCCCGTGGGACAGGGCCTACGAGCAGTACTTC
CASSPWDRAYEQYF
>TRBV4-1|.|15|.|TRBJ1-1
TGCGCCAGCAGCCCGATCCAAACACAGAACACTGAAGCTTTCTTT
CASSPIQTQNTEAFF
>TRBV10-3|.|14|.|TRBJ1-6
TGTGCCATCAGTGGAACACGGAATAATTCACCCCTCCACTTT
CAISGTRNNSPLHF
>TRBV12-3/TRBV12-4|.|14|.|TRBJ2-1
TGTGCCAGCAGTTTAGGGACTGCCTACAATGAGCAGTTCTTC
CASSLGTAYNEQFF
>TRBV7-9|few|15|.|TRBJ2-7
TGTGCCAGCAGCTCATCTTCTCGAGCCCCCTACGAGCAGTACTTC
CASSSSSRAPYEQYF